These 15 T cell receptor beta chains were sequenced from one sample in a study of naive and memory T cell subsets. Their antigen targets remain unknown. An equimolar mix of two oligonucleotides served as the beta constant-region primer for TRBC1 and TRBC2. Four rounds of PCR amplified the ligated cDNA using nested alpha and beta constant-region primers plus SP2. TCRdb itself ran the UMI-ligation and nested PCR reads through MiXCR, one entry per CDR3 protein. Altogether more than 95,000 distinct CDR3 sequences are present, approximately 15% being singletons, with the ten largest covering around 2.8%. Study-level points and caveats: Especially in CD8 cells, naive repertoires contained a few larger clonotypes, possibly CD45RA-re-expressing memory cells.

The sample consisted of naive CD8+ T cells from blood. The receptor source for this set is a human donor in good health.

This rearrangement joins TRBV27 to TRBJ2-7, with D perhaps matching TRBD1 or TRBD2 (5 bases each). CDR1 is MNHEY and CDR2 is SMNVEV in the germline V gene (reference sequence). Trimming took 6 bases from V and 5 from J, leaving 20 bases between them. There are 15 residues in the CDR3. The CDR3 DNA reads TGTGCCAGCAGGACCTGGACCGACGGGACCCACGAGCAGTACTTC. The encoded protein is CASRTWTDGTHEQYF.

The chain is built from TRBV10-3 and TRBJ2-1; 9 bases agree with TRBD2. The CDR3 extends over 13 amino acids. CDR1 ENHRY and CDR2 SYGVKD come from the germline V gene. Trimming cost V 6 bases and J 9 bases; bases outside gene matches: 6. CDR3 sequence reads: CAISVGLAFEQFF. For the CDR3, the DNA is TGTGCCATCAGCGTGGGACTAGCTTTTGAGCAGTTCTTC.

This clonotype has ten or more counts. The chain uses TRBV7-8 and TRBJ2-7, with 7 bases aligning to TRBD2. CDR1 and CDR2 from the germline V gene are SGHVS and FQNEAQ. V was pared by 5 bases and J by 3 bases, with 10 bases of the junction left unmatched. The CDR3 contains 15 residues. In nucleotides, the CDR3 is TGTGCCAGCAGCAATACGGGGGGTAGGAGCTACGAGCAGTACTTC. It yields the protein CASSNTGGRSYEQYF.

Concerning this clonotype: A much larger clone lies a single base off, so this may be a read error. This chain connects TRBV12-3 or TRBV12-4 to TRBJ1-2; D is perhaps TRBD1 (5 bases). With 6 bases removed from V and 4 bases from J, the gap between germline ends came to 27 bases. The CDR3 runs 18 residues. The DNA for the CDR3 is TGTGCCAGCAGATTTTCCACGCCACCTATCGGGGCGAGCTATGGCTACACCTTC. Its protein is CASRFSTPPIGASYGYTF.

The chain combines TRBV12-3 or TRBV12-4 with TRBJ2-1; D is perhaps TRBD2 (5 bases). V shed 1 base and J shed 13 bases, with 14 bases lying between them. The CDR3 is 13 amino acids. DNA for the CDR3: TGTGCCAGCAGTTTAGGGACTCCCTCCCGACAGTTCTTC. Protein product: CASSLGTPSRQFF.

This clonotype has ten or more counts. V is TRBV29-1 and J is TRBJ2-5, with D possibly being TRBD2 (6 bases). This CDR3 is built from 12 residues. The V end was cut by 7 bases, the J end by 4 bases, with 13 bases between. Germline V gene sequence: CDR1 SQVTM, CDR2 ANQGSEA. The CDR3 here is CSAEGGPETQYF. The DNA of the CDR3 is TGCAGCGCCGAAGGAGGGCCAGAGACCCAGTACTTC.

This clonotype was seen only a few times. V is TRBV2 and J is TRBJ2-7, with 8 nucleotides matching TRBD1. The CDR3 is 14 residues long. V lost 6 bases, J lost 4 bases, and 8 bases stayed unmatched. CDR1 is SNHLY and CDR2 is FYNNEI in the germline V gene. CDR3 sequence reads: CASREQGDLYEQYF. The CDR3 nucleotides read TGTGCCAGCAGAGAACAGGGGGATCTATACGAGCAGTACTTC.

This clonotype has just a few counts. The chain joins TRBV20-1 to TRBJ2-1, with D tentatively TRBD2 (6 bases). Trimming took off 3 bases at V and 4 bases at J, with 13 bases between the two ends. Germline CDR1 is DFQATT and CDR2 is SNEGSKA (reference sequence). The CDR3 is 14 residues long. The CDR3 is CSASSLADYNEQFF. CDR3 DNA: TGCAGTGCTAGTTCACTAGCTGATTACAATGAGCAGTTCTTC.

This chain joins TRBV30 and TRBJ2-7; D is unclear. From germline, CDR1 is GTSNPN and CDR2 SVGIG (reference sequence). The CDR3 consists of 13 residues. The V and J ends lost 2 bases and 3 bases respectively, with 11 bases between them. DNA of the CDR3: TGTGCCTGGAGTTTCTCGGCCAGCTACGAGCAGTACTTC. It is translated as CAWSFSASYEQYF.

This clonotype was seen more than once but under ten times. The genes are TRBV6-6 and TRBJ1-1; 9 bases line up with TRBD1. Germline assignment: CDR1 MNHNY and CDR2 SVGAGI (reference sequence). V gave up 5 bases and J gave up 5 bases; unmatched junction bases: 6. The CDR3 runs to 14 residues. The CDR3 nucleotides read TGTGCCAGCAGTCAAAAGGGACAGGGAACTGAAGCTTTCTTT. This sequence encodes CASSQKGQGTEAFF.

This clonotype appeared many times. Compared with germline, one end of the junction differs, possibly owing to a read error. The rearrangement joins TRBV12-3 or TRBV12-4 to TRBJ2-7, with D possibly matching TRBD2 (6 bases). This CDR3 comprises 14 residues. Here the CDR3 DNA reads TGTGCCAGCAGTCTAGCGCCCGGGACTTACGAGCAGTACTTC. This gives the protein CASSLAPGTYEQYF.

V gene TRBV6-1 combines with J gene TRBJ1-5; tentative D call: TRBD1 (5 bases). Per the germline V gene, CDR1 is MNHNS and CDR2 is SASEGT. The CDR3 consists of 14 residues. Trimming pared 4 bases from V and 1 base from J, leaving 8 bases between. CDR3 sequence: CASSGGGSNQPQHF. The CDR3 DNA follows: TGTGCCAGCAGTGGGGGGGGAAGCAATCAGCCCCAGCATTTT.

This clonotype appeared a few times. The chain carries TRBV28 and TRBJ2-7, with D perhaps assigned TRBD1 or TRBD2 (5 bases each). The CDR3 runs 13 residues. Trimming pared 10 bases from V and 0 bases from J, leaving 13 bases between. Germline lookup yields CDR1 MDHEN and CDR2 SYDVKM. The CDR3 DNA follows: TGTGCCATCTCGGGACCGACCTCCTACGAGCAGTACTTC. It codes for CAISGPTSYEQYF. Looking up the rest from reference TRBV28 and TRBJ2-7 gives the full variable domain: DVKVTQSSRYLVKRTGEKVFLECVQDMDHENMFWYRQDPGLGLRLIYFSYDVKMKEKGDIPEGYSVSREKKERFSLILESASTNQTSMYLCAISGPTSYEQYFGPGTRLTVT.

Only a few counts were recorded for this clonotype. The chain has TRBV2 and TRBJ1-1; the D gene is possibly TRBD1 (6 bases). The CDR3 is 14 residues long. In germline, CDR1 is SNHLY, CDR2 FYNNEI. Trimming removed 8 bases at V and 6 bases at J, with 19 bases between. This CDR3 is CASGGKGGSPEAFF. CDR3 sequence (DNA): TGTGCCAGCGGAGGAAAGGGGGGGAGCCCTGAAGCTTTCTTT.

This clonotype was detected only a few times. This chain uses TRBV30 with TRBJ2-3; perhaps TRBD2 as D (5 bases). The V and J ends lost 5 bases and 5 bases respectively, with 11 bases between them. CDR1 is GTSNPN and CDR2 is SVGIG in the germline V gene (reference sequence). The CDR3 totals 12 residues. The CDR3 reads CAWEGAGDTQYF. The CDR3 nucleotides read TGTGCCTGGGAGGGAGCCGGAGATACGCAGTATTTT.